These 10 T cell receptor beta chains were sequenced from one sample in a study of graft-versus-host responses after intestinal transplantation (dated by TCRdb to the early 2020s). The library was prepared using the immunoSEQ multiplex PCR assay. What TCRdb holds here is the immuneACCESS table cut down to in-frame rearrangements. Part of the clones is not present; checked against another copy, under half of the missing clones reflect an unresolved V gene, and the others are unexplained. Recorded for this sample are approximately 89,000 clones; 75% to 95% of them occurred a single time. More than 15% of the sample comes from the top ten. Material: PBMCs, obtained around 450 days after intestinal transplant. The receptors were sampled from a human patient who received an intestinal transplant, so some T cells may come from the graft donor.

This clone was detected only once. The genes are TRBV5-8 and TRBJ1-6, with D possibly being TRBD1 (5 bases). This CDR3 comprises 15 residues. Germline lookup yields CDR1 SGHTS and CDR2 YDEGEE. The ends were cut back, 2 bases at V and 1 base at J, with 7 bases in the middle. The CDR3 nucleotides read TGTGCCAGCAGCTTCCGGGGGTCCTATAATTCACCCCTCCACTTT. Encoded protein: CASSFRGSYNSPLHF.

V usage is TRBV2 and J usage is TRBJ2-2; 8 positions agree with TRBD1. J lost 0 bases, V lost 6 bases, and 0 bases had no gene match. This CDR3 comprises 14 residues. The germline V gene has CDR1 SNHLY and CDR2 FYNNEI. CDR3 sequence: CASRGQANTGELFF. The CDR3 DNA reads TGTGCCAGCAGGGGACAGGCGAACACCGGGGAGCTGTTTTTT.

This chain connects TRBV6-5 to TRBJ2-6; the D gene is possibly TRBD1 (6 bases). V was shortened by 4 bases and J by 1 base, with 11 bases between the two germline ends. The CDR3 sequence is 16 residues long. Germline values: CDR1 MNHEY, CDR2 SVGAGI. The CDR3 reads CASSLGAWSGANVLTF. CDR3 nucleotide sequence: TGTGCCAGCAGTTTGGGGGCTTGGTCTGGGGCCAACGTCCTGACTTTC.

CDR3 loop: CASSPSGGAAQYF. CDR3 DNA: TGTGCCAGTAGCCCCAGCGGGGGGGCGGCCCAGTACTTC. This rearrangement joins TRBV19 to TRBJ2-5, with 10 bases identical to TRBD2. The germline V gene encodes CDR1 LNHDA and CDR2 SQIVND (reference sequence). This CDR3 spans 13 amino acids. V was clipped by 6 bases and J by 9 bases; unmatched bases: 7. Full variable domain (remainder filled in from reference TRBV19 and TRBJ2-5): DGGITQSPKYLFRKEGQNVTLSCEQNLNHDAMYWYRQDPGQGLRLIYYSQIVNDFQKGDIAEGYSVSREKKESFPLTVTSAQKNPTAFYLCASSPSGGAAQYFGPGTRLLVL.

The gene calls are TRBV9 and TRBJ2-1; TRBD2 might be the D (6 bases). Trimming removed 4 bases at V and 1 base at J, with 12 bases between. In germline, CDR1 is SGDLS, CDR2 YYNGEE. CDR3 length: 15 amino acids. The CDR3 sequence: CASSLGGPSYNEQFF. The CDR3 nucleotides read TGTGCCAGCAGCTTGGGGGGTCCTTCCTACAATGAGCAGTTCTTC.

The CDR3 loop is CASSQASVPSSYEQYF. CDR3 nucleotide sequence: TGTGCCAGCAGCCAAGCGTCGGTGCCCAGCTCCTACGAGCAGTACTTC. V is TRBV4-2 and J is TRBJ2-5; D ambiguous. The J call could be wrong; TRBJ2-7 is a better fit for the DNA end. There are 16 residues in the CDR3. The V gene's germline CDR1 is LGHNA and CDR2 YNFKEQ.

The chain couples TRBV5-1 to TRBJ1-1; TRBD1 agrees at 8 bases. J gave up 10 bases and V 4 bases, and 6 bases lay outside the gene matches. This CDR3 comprises 12 residues. The germline V gene encodes CDR1 SGHRS and CDR2 YFSETQ. CDR3 sequence: CASSPTGTGAFF. The CDR3 DNA reads TGCGCCAGCAGCCCCACAGGGACAGGAGCTTTCTTT.

This chain links TRBV5-1 with TRBJ2-2; TRBD1 is a possible D gene (5 bases). Trimming removed 2 bases at V and 1 base at J, with 6 bases between. Germline loops: CDR1 SGHRS, CDR2 YFSETQ. The CDR3 runs 14 residues. The DNA for the CDR3 is TGCGCCAGCAGCTTTCAGGGGAACACCGGGGAGCTGTTTTTT. Translated, it gives CASSFQGNTGELFF. Complete variable domain (other parts from reference TRBV5-1 and TRBJ2-2): KAGVTQTPRYLIKTRGQQVTLSCSPISGHRSVSWYQQTPGQGLQFLFEYFSETQRNKGNFPGRFSGRQFSNSRSEMNVSTLELGDSALYLCASSFQGNTGELFFGEGSRLTVL.

This clone came up once. At one of its ends the junction is not consistent with the germline gene, which may arise from a read error. This sequence joins TRBV7-7 and TRBJ1-1; no reliable D call. The CDR3 loop spans 13 amino acids. Germline V lookup: CDR1 SSHAT, CDR2 FNYEAQ (reference sequence). The CDR3 DNA reads as TGTGCTAGCAGCGCTACAGTGAACACTGAAGCTTTCTTT. As protein: CASSATVNTEAFF.

Turning to this clone: This sample also contains other DNA sequences that code for the same CDR3. CDR3 sequence reads: CASSLSGAEAFF. The DNA for the CDR3 is TGTGCCAGCAGCTTGAGTGGGGCTGAAGCTTTCTTT. This chain connects TRBV5-6 to TRBJ1-1; D is uncertain. Germline V CDR1 and CDR2: SGHDT, YYEEEE. The V end lost 1 base, the J end lost 6 bases, and 7 bases lay between the germline ends. This CDR3 comprises 12 residues.